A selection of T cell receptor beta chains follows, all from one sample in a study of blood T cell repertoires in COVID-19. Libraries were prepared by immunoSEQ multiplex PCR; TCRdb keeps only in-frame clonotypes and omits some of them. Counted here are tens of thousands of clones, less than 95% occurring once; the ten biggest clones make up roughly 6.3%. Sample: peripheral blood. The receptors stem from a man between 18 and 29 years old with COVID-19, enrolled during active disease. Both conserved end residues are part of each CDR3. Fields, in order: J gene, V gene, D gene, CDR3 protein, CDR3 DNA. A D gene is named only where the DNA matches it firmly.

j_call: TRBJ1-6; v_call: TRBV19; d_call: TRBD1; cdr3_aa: CASSIGDRAALHF; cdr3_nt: TGTGCCAGTAGTATTGGGGACAGAGCAGCCCTCCACTTT
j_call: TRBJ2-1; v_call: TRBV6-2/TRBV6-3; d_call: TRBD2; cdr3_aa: CASSYLAGDRNEQFF; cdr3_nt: TGTGCCAGCAGTTACTTAGCGGGAGATCGGAATGAGCAGTTCTTC
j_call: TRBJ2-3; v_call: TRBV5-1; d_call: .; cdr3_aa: CASSLDITDTQYF; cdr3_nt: TGCGCCAGCAGCTTGGATATCACAGATACGCAGTATTTT
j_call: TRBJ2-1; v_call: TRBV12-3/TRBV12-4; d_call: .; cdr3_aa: CASNDPPGNEQFF; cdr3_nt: TGTGCCAGCAATGACCCCCCCGGGAATGAGCAGTTCTTC
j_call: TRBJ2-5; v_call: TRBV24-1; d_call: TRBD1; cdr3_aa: CATSEWDRGTETQYF; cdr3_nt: TGTGCCACCAGTGAGTGGGACAGGGGGACTGAGACCCAGTACTTC
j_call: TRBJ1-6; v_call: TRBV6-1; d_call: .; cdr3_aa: CATVMGARDNSPLHF; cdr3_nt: TGTGCCACCGTTATGGGGGCAAGGGATAATTCACCCCTCCACTTT
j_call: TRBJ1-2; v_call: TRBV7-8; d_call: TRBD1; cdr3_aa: CASSPGTGGGDGYTF; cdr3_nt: TGTGCCAGCAGCCCCGGGACAGGGGGAGGTGATGGCTACACCTTC
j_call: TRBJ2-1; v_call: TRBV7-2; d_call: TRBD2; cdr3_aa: CASSLGGGSNEQFF; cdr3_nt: TGTGCCAGCAGCTTAGGGGGCGGGAGTAATGAGCAGTTCTTC
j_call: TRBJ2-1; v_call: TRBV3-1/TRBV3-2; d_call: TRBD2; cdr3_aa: CASSQDGSGRDNEQFF; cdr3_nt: TGTGCCAGCAGCCAAGATGGTAGCGGGAGAGACAATGAGCAGTTCTTC
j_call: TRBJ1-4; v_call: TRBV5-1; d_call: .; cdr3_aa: CASSLGQFDEKLFF; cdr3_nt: TGCGCCAGCAGCTTGGGACAGTTTGATGAAAAACTGTTTTTT
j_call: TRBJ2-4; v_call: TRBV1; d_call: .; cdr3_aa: CTSNRRAGGNREDIQYF; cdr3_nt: TGCACCAGCAACCGGCGTGCGGGAGGGAACCGGGAAGACATTCAGTACTTC
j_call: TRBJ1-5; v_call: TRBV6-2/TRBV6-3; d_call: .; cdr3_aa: CASSYPTGYKPQHF; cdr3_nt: TGTGCCAGCAGTTATCCGACAGGCTATAAGCCCCAGCATTTT
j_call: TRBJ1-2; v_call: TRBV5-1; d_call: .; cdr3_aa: CASSLQGWGYTF; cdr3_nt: TGCGCCAGCAGCTTACAGGGTTGGGGCTACACCTTC